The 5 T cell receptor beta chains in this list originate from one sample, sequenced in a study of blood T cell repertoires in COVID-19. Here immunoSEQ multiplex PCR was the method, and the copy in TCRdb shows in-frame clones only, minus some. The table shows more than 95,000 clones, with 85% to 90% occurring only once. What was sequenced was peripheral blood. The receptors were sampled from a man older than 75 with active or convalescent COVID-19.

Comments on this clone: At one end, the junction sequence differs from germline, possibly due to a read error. The CDR3 protein is CASRYSGTGLKGGELFF. DNA of the CDR3: TGTGCCAGCAGATACTCCGGGACAGGCTTAAAGGGCGGGGAGCTGTTTTTT. The chain recombines TRBV6-2 or TRBV6-3 with TRBJ2-2; the match to TRBD1 covers 8 bases. The CDR3 is 17 residues long. Germline V CDR1 and CDR2: MNHEY, SVGEGT.

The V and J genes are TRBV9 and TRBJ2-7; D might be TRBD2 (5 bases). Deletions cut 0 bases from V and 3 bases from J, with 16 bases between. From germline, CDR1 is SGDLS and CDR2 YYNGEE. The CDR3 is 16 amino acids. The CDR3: CASSVGGSGAIYEQYF. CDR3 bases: TGTGCCAGCAGCGTAGGGGGAAGCGGAGCTATCTACGAGCAGTACTTC.

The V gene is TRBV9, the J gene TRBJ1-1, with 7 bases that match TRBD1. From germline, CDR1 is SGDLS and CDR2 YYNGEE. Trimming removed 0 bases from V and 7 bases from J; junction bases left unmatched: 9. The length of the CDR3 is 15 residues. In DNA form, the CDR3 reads TGTGCCAGCAGCGTAGCTCCACAGGGGTTCGGTGAAGCTTTCTTT. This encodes CASSVAPQGFGEAFF.

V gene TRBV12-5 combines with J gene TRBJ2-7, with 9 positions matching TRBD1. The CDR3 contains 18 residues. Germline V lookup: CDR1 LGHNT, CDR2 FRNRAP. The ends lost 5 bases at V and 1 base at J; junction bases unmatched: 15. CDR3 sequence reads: CASGHRDRVKKASYEQYF. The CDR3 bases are TGTGCTAGTGGTCACCGGGACAGGGTGAAAAAGGCTTCCTACGAGCAGTACTTC. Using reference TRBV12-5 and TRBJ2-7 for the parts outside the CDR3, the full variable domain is DARVTQTPRHKVTEMGQEVTMRCQPILGHNTVFWYRQTMMQGLELLAYFRNRAPLDDSGMPKDRFSAEMPDATLATLKIQPSEPRDSAVYFCASGHRDRVKKASYEQYFGPGTRLTVT.

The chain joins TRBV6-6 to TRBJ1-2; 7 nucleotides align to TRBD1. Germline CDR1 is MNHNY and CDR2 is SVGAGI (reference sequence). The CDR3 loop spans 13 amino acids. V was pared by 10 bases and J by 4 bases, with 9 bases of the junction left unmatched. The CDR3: CATKPGQFYGYTF. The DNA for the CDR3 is TGTGCCACCAAGCCGGGACAGTTCTATGGCTACACCTTC.